This T cell receptor beta chain is drawn from a study of PD-L1 blockade in urothelial cancer. At the level of the study: Blood analyses occurred 3 weeks (second dose) and 6 weeks post treatment start.

Using immunoSEQ multiplex PCR, the repertoire was profiled, and TCRdb retains in-frame clones only, with some absent. Seen here are some 76,000 clones, roughly 89% observed once, and the top ten hold roughly 3.3%. Germline CDR1 reads SGHRS; CDR2 reads YFSETQ. The CDR3 has 15 amino acids. Trimming cost V 0 bases and J 4 bases; bases outside gene matches: 6. This specimen was PBMCs, taken around atezolizumab (anti-PD-L1) treatment. V is TRBV5-1 and J is TRBJ1-2; TRBD1 agrees at 7 bases. This receptor was taken from a man in his 60s with urothelial cancer. The CDR3 sequence: CASSLVGTAIYGYTF. Written as DNA, the CDR3 is TGCGCCAGCAGCTTGGTGGGGACAGCGATCTATGGCTACACCTTC. The full variable domain, rest sourced from reference TRBV5-1 and TRBJ1-2, is KAGVTQTPRYLIKTRGQQVTLSCSPISGHRSVSWYQQTPGQGLQFLFEYFSETQRNKGNFPGRFSGRQFSNSRSEMNVSTLELGDSALYLCASSLVGTAIYGYTFGSGTRLTVV.